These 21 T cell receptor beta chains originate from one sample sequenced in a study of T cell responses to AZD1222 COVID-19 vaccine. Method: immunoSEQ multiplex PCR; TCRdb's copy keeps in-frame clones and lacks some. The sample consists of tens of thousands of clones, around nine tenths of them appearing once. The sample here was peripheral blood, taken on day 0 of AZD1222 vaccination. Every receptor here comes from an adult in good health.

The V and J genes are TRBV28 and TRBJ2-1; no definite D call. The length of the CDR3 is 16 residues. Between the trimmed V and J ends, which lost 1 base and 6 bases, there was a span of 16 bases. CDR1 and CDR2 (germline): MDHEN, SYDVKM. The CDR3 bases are TGTGCCAGCAGTTTATTTTATTTACGGTCGGTCAATGAGCAGTTCTTC. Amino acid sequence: CASSLFYLRSVNEQFF.

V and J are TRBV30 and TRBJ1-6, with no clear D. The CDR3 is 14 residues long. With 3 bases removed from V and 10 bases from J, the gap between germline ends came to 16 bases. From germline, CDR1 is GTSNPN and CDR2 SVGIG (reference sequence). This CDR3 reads CAWSLRQLGSPLHF. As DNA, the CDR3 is TGTGCCTGGAGCCTACGGCAACTAGGGTCACCCCTCCACTTT. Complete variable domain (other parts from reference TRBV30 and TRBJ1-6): SQTIHQWPATLVQPVGSPLSLECTVEGTSNPNLYWYRQAAGRGLQLLFYSVGIGQISSEVPQNLSASRPQDRQFILSSKKLLLSDSGFYLCAWSLRQLGSPLHFGNGTRLTVT.

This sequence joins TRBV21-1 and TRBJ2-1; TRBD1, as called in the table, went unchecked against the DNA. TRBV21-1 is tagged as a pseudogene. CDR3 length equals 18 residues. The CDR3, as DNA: TGTGCCAGCAGCAAAGGAGTGGGGCGGAAGAGCTCCTACAATGAGCAGTTCTTC. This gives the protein CASSKGVGRKSSYNEQFF.

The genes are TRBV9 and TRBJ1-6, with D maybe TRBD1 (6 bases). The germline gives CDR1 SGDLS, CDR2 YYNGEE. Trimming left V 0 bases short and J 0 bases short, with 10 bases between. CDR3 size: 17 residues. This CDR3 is CASSVDGGSSYNSPLHF. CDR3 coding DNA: TGTGCCAGCAGCGTAGATGGGGGCAGCTCCTATAATTCACCCCTCCACTTT. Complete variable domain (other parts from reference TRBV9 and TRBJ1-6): DSGVTQTPKHLITATGQRVTLRCSPRSGDLSVYWYQQSLDQGLQFLIQYYNGEERAKGNILERFSAQQFPDLHSELNLSSLELGDSALYFCASSVDGGSSYNSPLHFGNGTRLTVT.

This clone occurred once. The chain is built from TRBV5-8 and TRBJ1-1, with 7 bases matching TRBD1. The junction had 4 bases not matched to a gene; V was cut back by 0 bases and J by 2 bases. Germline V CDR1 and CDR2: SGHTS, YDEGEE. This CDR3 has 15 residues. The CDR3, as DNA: TGTGCCAGCAGCTTGGCTACAGGGGTAAACACTGAAGCTTTCTTT. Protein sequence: CASSLATGVNTEAFF.

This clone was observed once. The CDR3 sequence is CASNRGEGTYEAFF. In DNA, the CDR3 is TGCGCCAGCAACCGGGGAGAGGGCACCTATGAAGCTTTCTTT. The rearrangement links TRBV10-2 to TRBJ1-1; the D is unclear. The CDR3 covers 14 residues. V was shortened by 7 bases and J by 7 bases, with 19 bases between the two germline ends. CDR1 is WSHSY and CDR2 is SAAADI in the germline V gene.

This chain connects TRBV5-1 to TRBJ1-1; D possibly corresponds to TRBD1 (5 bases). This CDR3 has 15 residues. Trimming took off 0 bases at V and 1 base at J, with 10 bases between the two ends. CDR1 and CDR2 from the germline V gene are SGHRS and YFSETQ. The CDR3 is CASSLAGSGNTEAFF. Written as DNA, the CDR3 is TGCGCCAGCAGCTTGGCAGGGTCCGGGAACACTGAAGCTTTCTTT.

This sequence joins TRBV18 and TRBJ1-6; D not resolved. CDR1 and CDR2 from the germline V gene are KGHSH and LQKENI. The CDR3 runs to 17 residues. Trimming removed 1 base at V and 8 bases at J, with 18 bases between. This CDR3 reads CASSPRGISVSDSPLHF. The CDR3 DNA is TGTGCCAGCTCACCACGTGGGATTTCCGTCAGTGATTCACCCCTCCACTTT.

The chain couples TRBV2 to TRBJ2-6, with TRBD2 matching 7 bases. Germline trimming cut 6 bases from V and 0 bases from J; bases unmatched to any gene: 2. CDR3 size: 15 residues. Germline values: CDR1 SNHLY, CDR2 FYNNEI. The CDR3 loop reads CASSGGISGANVLTF. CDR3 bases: TGTGCCAGCAGCGGGGGGATCTCTGGGGCCAACGTCCTGACTTTC.

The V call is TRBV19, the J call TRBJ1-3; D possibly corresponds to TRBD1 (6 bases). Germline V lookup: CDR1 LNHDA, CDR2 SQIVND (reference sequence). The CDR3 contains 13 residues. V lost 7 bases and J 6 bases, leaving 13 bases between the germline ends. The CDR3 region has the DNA TGTGCCAGTATCCCAACAGGGCTAAACACCATATATTTT. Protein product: CASIPTGLNTIYF.

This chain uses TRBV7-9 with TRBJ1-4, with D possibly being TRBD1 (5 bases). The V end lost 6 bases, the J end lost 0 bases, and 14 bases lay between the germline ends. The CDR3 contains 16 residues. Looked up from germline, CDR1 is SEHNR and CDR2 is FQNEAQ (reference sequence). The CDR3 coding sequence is TGTGCCAGCAGACATAGCAGGGCGTCAACTAATGAAAAACTGTTTTTT. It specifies CASRHSRASTNEKLFF. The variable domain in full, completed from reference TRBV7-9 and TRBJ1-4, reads DTGVSQNPRHKITKRGQNVTFRCDPISEHNRLYWYRQTLGQGPEFLTYFQNEAQLEKSRLLSDRFSAERPKGSFSTLEIQRTEQGDSAMYLCASRHSRASTNEKLFFGSGTQLSVL.

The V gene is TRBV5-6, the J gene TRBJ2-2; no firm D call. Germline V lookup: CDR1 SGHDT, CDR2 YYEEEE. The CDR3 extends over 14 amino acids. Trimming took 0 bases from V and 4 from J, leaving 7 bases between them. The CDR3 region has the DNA TGTGCCAGCAGCTTGGGCGCACCCACCGGGGAGCTGTTTTTT. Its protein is CASSLGAPTGELFF.

The CDR3 DNA reads TGTGCCAGCAGTTCCCCCTCGGGGGCACTGAACACTGAAGCTTTCTTT. This codes for CASSSPSGALNTEAFF. This rearrangement joins TRBV6-5 to TRBJ1-1; D may be TRBD1 (6 bases). Germline lookup yields CDR1 MNHEY and CDR2 SVGAGI. CDR3 length: 16 residues. V lost 4 bases to trimming and J lost 0 bases, with 15 bases between them.

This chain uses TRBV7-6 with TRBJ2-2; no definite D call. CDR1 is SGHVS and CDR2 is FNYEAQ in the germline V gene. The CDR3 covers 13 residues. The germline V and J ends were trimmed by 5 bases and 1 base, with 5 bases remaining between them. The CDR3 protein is CASSAWNTGELFF. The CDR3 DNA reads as TGTGCCAGCAGCGCCTGGAACACCGGGGAGCTGTTTTTT. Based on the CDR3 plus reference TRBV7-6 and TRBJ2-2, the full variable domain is GAGVSQSPRYKVTKRGQDVALRCDPISGHVSLYWYRQALGQGPEFLTYFNYEAQQDKSGLPNDRFSAERPEGSISTLTIQRTEQRDSAMYRCASSAWNTGELFFGEGSRLTVL.

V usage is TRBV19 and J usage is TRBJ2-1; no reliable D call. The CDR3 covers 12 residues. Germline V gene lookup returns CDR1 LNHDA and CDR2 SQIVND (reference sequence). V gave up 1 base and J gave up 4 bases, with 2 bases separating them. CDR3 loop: CASSIGYNEQFF. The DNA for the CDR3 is TGTGCCAGTAGTATAGGTTACAATGAGCAGTTCTTC.

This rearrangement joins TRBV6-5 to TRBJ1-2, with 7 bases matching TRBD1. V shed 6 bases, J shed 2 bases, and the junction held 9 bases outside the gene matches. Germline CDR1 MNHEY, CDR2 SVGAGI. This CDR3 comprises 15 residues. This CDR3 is CASSSQGRRNYGYTF. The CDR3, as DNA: TGTGCCAGCAGCTCACAGGGGCGCCGAAACTATGGCTACACCTTC.

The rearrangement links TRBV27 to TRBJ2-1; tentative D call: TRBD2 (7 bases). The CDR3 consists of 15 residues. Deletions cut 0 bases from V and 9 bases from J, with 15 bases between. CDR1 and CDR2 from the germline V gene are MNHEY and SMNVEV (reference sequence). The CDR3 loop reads CASSLSTIGGGEQFF. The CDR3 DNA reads TGTGCCAGCAGTTTATCCACGATAGGGGGGGGTGAGCAGTTCTTC.

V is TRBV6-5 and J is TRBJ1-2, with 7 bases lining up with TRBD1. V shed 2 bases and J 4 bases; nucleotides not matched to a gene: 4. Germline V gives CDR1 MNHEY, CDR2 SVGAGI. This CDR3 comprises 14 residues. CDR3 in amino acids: CASSYGDRAYGYTF. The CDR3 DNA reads TGTGCCAGCAGTTACGGTGACAGGGCCTATGGCTACACCTTC.

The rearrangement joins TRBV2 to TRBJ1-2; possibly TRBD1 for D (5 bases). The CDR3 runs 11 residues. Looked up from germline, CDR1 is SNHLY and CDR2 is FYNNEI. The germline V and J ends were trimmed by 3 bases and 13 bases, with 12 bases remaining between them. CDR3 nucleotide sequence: TGTGCCAGCAGTGAGGATGGGGCCGGCACCTTC. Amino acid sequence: CASSEDGAGTF.

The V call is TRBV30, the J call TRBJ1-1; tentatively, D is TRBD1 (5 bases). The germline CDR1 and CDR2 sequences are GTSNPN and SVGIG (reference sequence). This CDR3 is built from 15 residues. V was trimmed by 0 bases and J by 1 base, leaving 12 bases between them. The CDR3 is CAWSVRGEGNTEAFF. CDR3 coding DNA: TGTGCCTGGAGTGTACGAGGGGAGGGGAACACTGAAGCTTTCTTT.

CDR3 bases: TGCGCCAGCAGCTTGGGCGGGACAGGGGATTTCAATGAGCAGTTCTTC. It codes for CASSLGGTGDFNEQFF. The chain employs TRBV5-1 and TRBJ2-1; 10 nucleotides match TRBD1. The trim removed 0 bases at V and 6 bases at J, leaving 6 bases unmatched. The CDR3 spans 16 residues. Germline V lookup: CDR1 SGHRS, CDR2 YFSETQ.